The clone carrying this T cell receptor (beta chain) was seen many times. Looked up from germline, CDR1 is LNHDA and CDR2 is SQIVND (reference sequence). Trimming took 6 bases from V and 4 from J, leaving 12 bases between them. This CDR3 comprises 13 residues. These data come from a study of T cells after yellow fever vaccination. The study, taken as a whole, reports: Relatively few clonotypes were ones that appeared in both CD4 and CD8 compartments.

MiXCR was run by TCRdb on the 5' RACE reads, yielding one entry per CDR3 protein. The sample has just over 25,000 distinct CDR3 sequences, under 7% seen once. The clonotype comes from a man aged 25-45 years who received the YFV17D yellow fever vaccine. The chain carries TRBV19 and TRBJ2-5; D call uncertain. The sample consisted of PBMCs, either bulk or a sorted T-cell subset (CD4+, CD8+, memory, or dextramer-sorted; not recorded which), taken 15 days after the yellow fever booster vaccination. The CDR3 region has the DNA TGTGCCAGTAGGTGGGCGGCCGGAGAGACCCAGTACTTC. The encoded protein is CASRWAAGETQYF.